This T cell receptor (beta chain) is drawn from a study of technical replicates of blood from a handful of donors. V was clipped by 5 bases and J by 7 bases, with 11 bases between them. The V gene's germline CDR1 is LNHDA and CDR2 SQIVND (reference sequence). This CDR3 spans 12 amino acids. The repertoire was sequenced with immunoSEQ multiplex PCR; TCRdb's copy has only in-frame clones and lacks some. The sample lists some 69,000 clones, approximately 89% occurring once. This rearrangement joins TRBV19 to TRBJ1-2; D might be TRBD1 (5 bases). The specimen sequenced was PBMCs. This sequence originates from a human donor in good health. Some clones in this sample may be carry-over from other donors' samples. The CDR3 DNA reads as TGTGCCAGTAGTCCGTCAGGGTTTGGCTACACCTTC. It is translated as CASSPSGFGYTF.